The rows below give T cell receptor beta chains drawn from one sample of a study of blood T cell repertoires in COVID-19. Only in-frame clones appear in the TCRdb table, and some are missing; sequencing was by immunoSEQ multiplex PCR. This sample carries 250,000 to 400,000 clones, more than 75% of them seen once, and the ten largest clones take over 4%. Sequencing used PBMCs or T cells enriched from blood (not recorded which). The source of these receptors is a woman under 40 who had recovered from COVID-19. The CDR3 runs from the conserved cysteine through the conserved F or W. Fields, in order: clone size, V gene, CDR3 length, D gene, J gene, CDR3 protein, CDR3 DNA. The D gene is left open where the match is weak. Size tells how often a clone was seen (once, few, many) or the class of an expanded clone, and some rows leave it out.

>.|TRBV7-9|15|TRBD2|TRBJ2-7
CASSLTGGASYEQYF
TGTGCCAGCAGCTTGACGGGGGGAGCATCCTACGAGCAGTACTTC
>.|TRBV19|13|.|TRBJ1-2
CASSPGNNYGYTF
TGTGCCAGTAGCCCCGGGAATAACTATGGCTACACCTTC
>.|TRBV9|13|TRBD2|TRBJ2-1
CASSVVAGDEQFF
TGTGCCAGCAGCGTAGTAGCGGGGGATGAGCAGTTCTTC
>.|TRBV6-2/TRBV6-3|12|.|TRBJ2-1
CASSSLGLGLFF
TGTGCCAGCAGCTCCTTGGGCCTTGGCTTGTTCTTC
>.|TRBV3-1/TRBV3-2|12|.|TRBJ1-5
CASSWSDQPQHF
TGTGCCAGCAGCTGGTCGGATCAGCCCCAGCATTTT
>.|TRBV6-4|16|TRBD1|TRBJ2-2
CASSDSSGGNTGELFF
TGTGCCAGCAGTGACTCGTCAGGGGGGAACACCGGGGAGCTGTTTTTT
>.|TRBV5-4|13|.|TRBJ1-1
CASSLGGRTEAFF
TGTGCCAGCAGCTTGGGCGGTAGGACTGAAGCTTTCTTT
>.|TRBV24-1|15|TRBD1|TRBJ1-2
CATSPGTGGAEGYTF
TGTGCCACCTCGCCCGGGACAGGGGGCGCGGAGGGCTACACCTTC
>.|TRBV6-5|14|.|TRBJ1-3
CASRRWSSGNTIYF
TGTGCCAGCAGGCGATGGAGCTCTGGAAACACCATATATTTT
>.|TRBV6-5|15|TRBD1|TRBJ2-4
CASSFTGQGTNIQYF
TGTGCCAGCAGTTTTACGGGACAGGGAACAAACATTCAGTACTTC
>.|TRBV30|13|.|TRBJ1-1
CAWSGPSGTEAFF
TGTGCCTGGAGTGGCCCCTCGGGCACTGAAGCTTTCTTT
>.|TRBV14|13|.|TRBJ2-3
CASSQVRADTQYF
TGTGCCAGCAGCCAAGTCAGGGCGGATACGCAGTATTTT
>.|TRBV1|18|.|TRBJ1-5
CTSSQVLIAGCGNQPQHF
TGCACCAGCAGCCAGGTCTTAATCGCGGGGTGTGGGAATCAGCCCCAGCATTTT
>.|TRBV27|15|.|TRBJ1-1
CASSPLNGGPAEAFF
TGTGCCAGCAGCCCCCTCAATGGAGGGCCGGCTGAAGCTTTCTTT
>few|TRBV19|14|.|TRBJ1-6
CASSEDSLNSPLHF
TGTGCCAGTAGTGAGGACAGCCTGAATTCACCCCTCCACTTT
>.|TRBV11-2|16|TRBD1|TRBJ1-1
CASSPTGQGGNTEAFF
TGTGCCAGCAGCCCTACAGGACAGGGGGGGAACACTGAAGCTTTCTTT
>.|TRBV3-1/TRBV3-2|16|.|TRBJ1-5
CASSGEGEVGRQPQHF
TGTGCCAGCAGCGGAGAAGGGGAGGTGGGTCGTCAGCCCCAGCATTTT
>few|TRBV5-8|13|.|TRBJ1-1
CASRGERDTEAFF
TGTGCCAGCAGAGGCGAACGGGACACTGAAGCTTTCTTT
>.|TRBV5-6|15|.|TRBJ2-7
CASSLRDWSSYEQYF
TGTGCCAGCAGCTTGCGGGACTGGAGCTCCTACGAGCAGTACTTC
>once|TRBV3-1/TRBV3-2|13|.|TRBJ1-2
CASSQATGSGYTF
TGTGCCAGCAGCCAAGCCACAGGGAGTGGCTACACCTTC
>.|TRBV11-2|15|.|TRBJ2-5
CASSLAGGRWETQYF
TGTGCCAGCAGCTTAGCCGGGGGGCGCTGGGAGACCCAGTACTTC
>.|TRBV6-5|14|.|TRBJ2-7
CASSYLRGSGEQYF
TGTGCCAGCAGTTACCTCCGGGGGTCGGGGGAGCAGTACTTC
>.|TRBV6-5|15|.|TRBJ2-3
CASNPTGRPTDTQYF
TGTGCCAGCAACCCTACTGGCAGGCCTACAGATACGCAGTATTTT
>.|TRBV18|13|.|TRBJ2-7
CASSPQQGYEQYF
TGTGCCAGCTCACCCCAACAGGGCTACGAGCAGTACTTC
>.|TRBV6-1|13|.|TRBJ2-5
CASSESLRETQYF
TGTGCCAGCAGTGAATCTCTCCGGGAGACCCAGTACTTC
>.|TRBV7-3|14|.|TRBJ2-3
CASSLGRGADTQYF
TGTGCCAGCAGCTTAGGAAGAGGCGCAGATACGCAGTATTTT
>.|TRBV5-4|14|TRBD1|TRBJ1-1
CASSATGGSTEAFF
TGTGCCAGCAGCGCGACAGGGGGTAGCACTGAAGCTTTCTTT
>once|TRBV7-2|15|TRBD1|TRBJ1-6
CASSYGQGAQSPLHF
TGTGCCAGCAGCTACGGACAGGGGGCTCAGTCACCCCTCCACTTT
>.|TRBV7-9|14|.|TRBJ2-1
CASSLQTPYNEQFF
TGTGCCAGCAGCCTCCAGACTCCGTACAATGAGCAGTTCTTC
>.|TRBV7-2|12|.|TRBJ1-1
CASSLAGVEAFF
TGTGCCAGCAGCTTAGCCGGTGTTGAAGCTTTCTTT
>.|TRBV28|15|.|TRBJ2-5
CASSPAGGRRETQYF
TGTGCCAGCAGTCCCGCAGGGGGGCGAAGAGAGACCCAGTACTTC
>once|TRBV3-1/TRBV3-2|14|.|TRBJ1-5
CASSQALSNQPQHF
TGTGCCAGCAGCCAGGCCCTTAGCAATCAGCCCCAGCATTTT
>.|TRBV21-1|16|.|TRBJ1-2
CASSKARPRGLLGYTF
TGTGCCAGCAGCAAAGCGCGTCCCAGGGGGCTTCTTGGCTACACCTTC
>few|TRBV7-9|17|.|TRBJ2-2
CASSPYAGGLDTGELFF
TGTGCCAGCAGCCCCTACGCAGGGGGGTTGGACACCGGGGAGCTGTTTTTT
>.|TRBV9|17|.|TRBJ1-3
CASSVAPTGSSGNTIYF
TGTGCCAGCAGCGTAGCCCCGACAGGTTCCTCTGGAAACACCATATATTTT
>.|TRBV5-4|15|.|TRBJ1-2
CASSLAGGVNYGYTF
TGTGCCAGCAGCTTGGCGGGGGGTGTCAACTATGGCTACACCTTC
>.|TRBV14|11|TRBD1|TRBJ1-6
CASSRGQELHF
TGTGCCAGCAGCCGAGGACAGGAGCTCCACTTT
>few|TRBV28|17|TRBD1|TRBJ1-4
CASSPWRLDRGDEKLFF
TGTGCCAGCAGCCCATGGCGGCTAGACAGGGGGGATGAAAAACTGTTTTTT
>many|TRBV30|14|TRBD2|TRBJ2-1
CAWSPGGGLNEQFF
TGTGCCTGGAGCCCCGGGGGGGGGCTAAATGAGCAGTTCTTC
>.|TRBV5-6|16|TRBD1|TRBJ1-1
CASSQVGRDSRLEAFF
TGTGCCAGCAGCCAGGTGGGTAGGGACAGCCGACTTGAAGCTTTCTTT
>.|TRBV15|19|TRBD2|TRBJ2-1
CATSRDKGLAGARGDEQFF
TGTGCCACCAGCAGAGATAAGGGACTAGCGGGGGCCAGGGGCGATGAGCAGTTCTTC
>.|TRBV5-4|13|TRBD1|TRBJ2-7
CASSRDRGNEQYF
TGTGCCAGCAGCCGGGACAGGGGAAACGAGCAGTACTTC
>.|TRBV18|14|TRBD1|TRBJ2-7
CASSPVGQGYEQYF
TGTGCCAGCTCACCAGTGGGACAGGGCTACGAGCAGTACTTC
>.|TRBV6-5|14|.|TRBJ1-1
CASSYFGENTEAFF
TGTGCCAGCAGTTACTTTGGAGAGAACACTGAAGCTTTCTTT
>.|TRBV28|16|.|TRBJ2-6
CASSHGQSSGANVLTF
TGTGCCAGCAGTCATGGACAGTCCTCTGGGGCCAACGTCCTGACTTTC
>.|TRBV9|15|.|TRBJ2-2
CASSPWGANTGELFF
TGTGCCAGCAGCCCTTGGGGGGCGAACACCGGGGAGCTGTTTTTT
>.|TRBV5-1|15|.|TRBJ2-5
CASSPQGGTGETQYF
TGCGCCAGCAGCCCACAGGGGGGGACTGGAGAGACCCAGTACTTC
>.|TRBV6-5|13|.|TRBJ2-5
CASRRGFQETQYF
TGTGCCAGCCGGAGGGGTTTCCAAGAGACCCAGTACTTC
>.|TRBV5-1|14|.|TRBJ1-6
CASSLTEQGRPLHF
TGCGCCAGCAGCCTAACCGAACAGGGACGACCCCTCCACTTT
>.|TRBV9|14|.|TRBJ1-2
CASSLQQGNYGYTF
TGTGCCAGCAGCCTCCAACAGGGCAACTATGGCTACACCTTC
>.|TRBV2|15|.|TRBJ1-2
CASSEAWGRDNGYTF
TGTGCCAGCAGTGAAGCTTGGGGGAGGGATAATGGCTACACCTTC
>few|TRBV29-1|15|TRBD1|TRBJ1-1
CSVVGQRTGNTEAFF
TGCAGCGTTGTGGGACAGCGGACTGGGAACACTGAAGCTTTCTTT
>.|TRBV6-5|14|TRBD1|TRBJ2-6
CAIQGATGANVLTF
TGTGCCATCCAGGGGGCGACTGGGGCCAACGTCCTGACTTTC
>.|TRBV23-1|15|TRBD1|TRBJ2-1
CASSLGTGSYNEQFF
TGCGCCAGCAGTCTAGGGACAGGTTCCTACAATGAGCAGTTCTTC
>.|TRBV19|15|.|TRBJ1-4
CASSIRVATNEKLFF
TGTGCCAGTAGTATCCGAGTTGCAACTAATGAAAAACTGTTTTTT
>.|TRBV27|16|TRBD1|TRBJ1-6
CASSSDHDRENSPLHF
TGTGCCAGCAGTTCGGATCACGACAGGGAAAATTCACCCCTCCACTTT
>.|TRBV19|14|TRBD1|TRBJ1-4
CASKALTGAEKLFF
TGTGCCAGTAAAGCCTTGACAGGGGCTGAAAAACTGTTTTTT
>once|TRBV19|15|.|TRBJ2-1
CASSTSGLFYNEQFF
TGTGCCAGTAGTACCTCGGGACTTTTCTACAATGAGCAGTTCTTC